The next 24 T cell receptor beta chains were all read from a single sample in a study of cytomegalovirus exposure and HLA in healthy donors. The PCR contained 60 Vbeta and 13 Jbeta primers. The assay was immunoSEQ multiplex PCR, and TCRdb's table has in-frame clones only and misses some. The sample contains roughly 200,000 clones, around three quarters of which appear only once. Sequencing was performed on PBMCs. These receptors were taken from a man between 25 and 39 years old in good health and CMV-seronegative.

The chain couples TRBV5-1 to TRBJ2-2, with D tentatively TRBD1 (6 bases). The CDR3 runs to 15 residues. Germline V gene sequence: CDR1 SGHRS, CDR2 YFSETQ. Trimming took 4 bases from V and 5 from J, leaving 15 bases between them. In DNA, the CDR3 is TGCGCCAGCAGCAACCCCACAGGGCAAACCGGGGAGCTGTTTTTT. It specifies CASSNPTGQTGELFF.

V gene TRBV18 combines with J gene TRBJ2-7; D perhaps matches TRBD1 (5 bases). The V end was cut by 8 bases, the J end by 6 bases, with 20 bases between. The CDR3 extends over 14 amino acids. CDR1 KGHSH and CDR2 LQKENI come from the germline V gene. CDR3 DNA: TGTGCCAGCCCGAATGGTTTGGGGCAGCTCGAGCAGTACTTC. Amino acids: CASPNGLGQLEQYF.

Only a few counts were recorded for this clone. V gene TRBV7-9 combines with J gene TRBJ1-3; D remains ambiguous. Germline V gene lookup returns CDR1 SEHNR and CDR2 FQNEAQ (reference sequence). The length of the CDR3 is 12 residues. Trimming removed 1 base from V and 7 bases from J, with 5 bases in between. For the CDR3, the DNA is TGTGCCAGCAGCTTAGTCCTGAACACCATATATTTT. Translated: CASSLVLNTIYF.

As for this clone: The germline gene is not matched at one end of the junction; a read error may be the cause. The V and J genes are TRBV5-1 and TRBJ1-1, with 8 nucleotides matching TRBD1. This CDR3 spans 13 amino acids. CDR1 and CDR2 (germline): SGHRS, YFSETQ. CDR3 region: CASSSTGAEGLRF. The CDR3 DNA sequence: TGCGCCAGCAGCTCGACAGGGGCCGAAGGATTACGCTTT.

This clone was counted a few times. The chain combines TRBV11-2 with TRBJ2-3, with D perhaps matching TRBD2 (6 bases). The CDR3 is 15 amino acids. Germline loops: CDR1 SGHAT, CDR2 FQNNGV. V shed 5 bases and J shed 3 bases, with 15 bases lying between them. CDR3 amino acids: CASSRAGRQTDTQYF. DNA for the CDR3: TGTGCCAGCAGCAGGGCCGGGAGACAAACAGATACGCAGTATTTT.

J is TRBJ1-4 and V is TRBV19; D is uncertain. The CDR3 contains 11 residues. Germline assignment: CDR1 LNHDA and CDR2 SQIVND (reference sequence). Trimming cost V 2 bases and J 10 bases, with 5 bases left between them. CDR3 amino acids: CASSINGKLFF. The DNA of the CDR3 is TGTGCCAGTAGTATAAACGGAAAACTGTTTTTT.

The sample holds one count of this clone. This chain uses TRBV7-9 with TRBJ2-3; 14 nucleotides line up with TRBD2. This CDR3 region has 16 residues. Germline V gene lookup returns CDR1 SEHNR and CDR2 FQNEAQ (reference sequence). V lost 4 bases to trimming and J lost 5 bases; unmatched junction nucleotides: 5. The CDR3, as DNA: TGTGCCAGCAGCTCAGGACTAGCGGGAGGTGTAGATACGCAGTATTTT. As protein: CASSSGLAGGVDTQYF. The complete variable domain, with remaining parts taken from reference TRBV7-9 and TRBJ2-3, reads DTGVSQNPRHKITKRGQNVTFRCDPISEHNRLYWYRQTLGQGPEFLTYFQNEAQLEKSRLLSDRFSAERPKGSFSTLEIQRTEQGDSAMYLCASSSGLAGGVDTQYFGPGTRLTVL.

A single count supports this clone. This chain links TRBV5-1 with TRBJ2-7; D is ambiguous. V lost 0 bases and J 3 bases, leaving 7 bases between the germline ends. CDR1 SGHRS and CDR2 YFSETQ come from the germline V gene. This CDR3 is 13 amino acids long. The CDR3 DNA reads TGCGCCAGCAGCTTGGCCCCAAACTACGAGCAGTACTTC. This translates into CASSLAPNYEQYF.

The V call is TRBV7-3, the J call TRBJ2-1; 9 bases are shared with TRBD2. The germline V gene has CDR1 SGHTA and CDR2 FQGTGA. V shed 3 bases and J 4 bases; nucleotides not matched to a gene: 1. The CDR3 is made up of 14 amino acids. The CDR3 sequence: CASSFLAGYNEQFF. The CDR3 DNA sequence: TGTGCCAGCAGCTTTCTAGCGGGATACAATGAGCAGTTCTTC.

The chain is built from TRBV13 and TRBJ2-7; D may be TRBD2 (5 bases). Germline V gene lookup returns CDR1 PRHDT and CDR2 FYEKMQ (reference sequence). The CDR3 sequence is 14 residues long. Trimming took 4 bases from V and 4 from J, leaving 14 bases between them. The CDR3 coding sequence is TGTGCCAGCAGCTCCGCCCGTCGGGGTTACGAGCAGTACTTC. The encoded protein is CASSSARRGYEQYF.

Remarks on this clone: Other DNA sequences from this sample encode an identical CDR3 as well. This sequence joins TRBV27 and TRBJ2-3; no clear D gene. Germline V CDR1 and CDR2: MNHEY, SMNVEV (reference sequence). The germline V and J ends were trimmed by 4 bases and 2 bases, with 4 bases remaining between them. The CDR3 is 12 residues long. In DNA, the CDR3 is TGTGCCAGCAGTTCCTACACAGATACGCAGTATTTT. It yields the protein CASSSYTDTQYF.

The chain is built from TRBV10-3 and TRBJ2-1; TRBD1 is a possible D gene (6 bases). Trimming removed 10 bases at V and 8 bases at J, with 24 bases between. Germline CDR1 ENHRY, CDR2 SYGVKD. This CDR3 spans 15 amino acids. Here the CDR3 reads CATEQGDRTIDEQFF. The CDR3 region has the DNA TGTGCCACGGAACAGGGCGATCGTACAATAGATGAGCAGTTCTTC.

The chain couples TRBV27 to TRBJ1-1; maybe TRBD1 (6 bases). Per germline, CDR1 MNHEY and CDR2 SMNVEV (reference sequence). V gave up 4 bases and J gave up 10 bases, with 19 bases separating them. The CDR3 totals 14 residues. The CDR3 nucleotides read TGTGCCAGCAGTTCCCCAAACATGGGGGCGCGAGCTTTCTTT. Its protein product is CASSSPNMGARAFF.

CDR3 DNA sequence: TGTGCCAGCAGTGACCTCCCAAGCGGGAGCCCCACGGCCGGGGAGCTGTTTTTT. It yields the protein CASSDLPSGSPTAGELFF. This chain connects TRBV6-4 to TRBJ2-2; TRBD2 agrees at 8 bases. Germline CDR1 MRHNA, CDR2 SNTAGT. The CDR3 contains 18 residues. Trimming at V came to 2 bases and at J to 6 bases, leaving 14 bases not matched to a gene.

This rearrangement joins TRBV5-5 to TRBJ1-1; D unclear. The CDR3 consists of 16 residues. Trimming removed 4 bases at V and 4 bases at J, with 20 bases between. Germline CDR1 is SGHKS and CDR2 is YYEKEE (reference sequence). CDR3 DNA: TGTGCCAGCAGCCGCCTGGAAGCGGCGGTGGGCACTGAAGCTTTCTTT. Translated, it gives CASSRLEAAVGTEAFF.

The V gene is TRBV5-5, the J gene TRBJ2-1; tentatively, D is TRBD1 (5 bases). CDR1 is SGHKS, CDR2 YYEKEE, per germline (reference sequence). V gave up 2 bases and J gave up 10 bases, with 13 bases separating them. The CDR3 runs to 13 residues. In nucleotides, the CDR3 is TGTGCCAGCAGCTTTTATCAGGGTCAGGAGCAGTTCTTC. Its translation is CASSFYQGQEQFF.

CDR3 sequence reads: CASSLLFQGSSYEQYF. In DNA, the CDR3 is TGTGCCAGCAGTTTATTATTCCAGGGATCGTCCTACGAGCAGTACTTC. The chain uses TRBV27 and TRBJ2-7; weak D call: TRBD1 (5 bases). CDR1 is MNHEY and CDR2 is SMNVEV in the germline V gene (reference sequence). Trimming shortened V by 1 base and J by 1 base, and 14 bases separated the two germline ends. The CDR3 length is 16 residues.

This clone was detected only a few times. J is TRBJ2-1 and V is TRBV10-2, with 8 positions matching TRBD1. Trimming removed 6 bases from V and 9 bases from J; junction bases left unmatched: 4. CDR1 is WSHSY, CDR2 SAAADI, per germline. CDR3 length equals 12 residues. The CDR3 nucleotides read TGCGCCAGCAGCCACAGGGGGACTGAGCAGTTCTTC. Amino acid sequence: CASSHRGTEQFF.

The chain is built from TRBV9 and TRBJ2-7; D is possibly TRBD2 (5 bases). Germline CDR1 is SGDLS and CDR2 is YYNGEE. The CDR3 is 15 residues long. V lost 0 bases and J lost 2, with 12 bases in between. The CDR3 spells CASSVGAVTAYEQYF. Written as DNA, the CDR3 is TGTGCCAGCAGCGTAGGAGCGGTTACTGCCTACGAGCAGTACTTC.

The chain uses TRBV27 and TRBJ2-4, with 14 bases that match TRBD2. The length of the CDR3 is 19 residues. J was trimmed by 0 bases and V by 6 bases; bases with no gene match: 10. Germline loops: CDR1 MNHEY, CDR2 SMNVEV (reference sequence). The CDR3: CASRPSGLAGVGAKNIQYF. The CDR3, as DNA: TGTGCCAGCAGACCCTCGGGACTAGCGGGAGTGGGAGCCAAAAACATTCAGTACTTC.

This clone was observed a handful of times. The V gene is TRBV5-6, the J gene TRBJ1-4, with D unclear. CDR3 length equals 16 residues. CDR1 is SGHDT and CDR2 is YYEEEE in the germline V gene. The V gene lost 3 bases and the J gene lost 0 bases, with 12 bases spanning the gap. CDR3 region: CASSWAPGATNEKLFF. CDR3 coding DNA: TGTGCCAGCAGCTGGGCCCCGGGAGCAACTAATGAAAAACTGTTTTTT. The whole variable domain, filled in from reference TRBV5-6 and TRBJ1-4, reads DAGVTQSPTHLIKTRGQQVTLRCSPKSGHDTVSWYQQALGQGPQFIFQYYEEEERQRGNFPDRFSGHQFPNYSSELNVNALLLGDSALYLCASSWAPGATNEKLFFGSGTQLSVL.

The chain employs TRBV18 and TRBJ2-2, with 8 bases that match TRBD2. After removal of 8 bases from V and 3 bases from J, the junction contained 11 bases not matched to a gene. The CDR3 is 16 amino acids. Germline assignment: CDR1 KGHSH and CDR2 LQKENI. The CDR3 DNA sequence: TGTGCCAGCCCGACCCCTGGAGCGGGAGACACCGGGGAGCTGTTTTTT. It translates to CASPTPGAGDTGELFF.

This rearrangement joins TRBV28 to TRBJ2-1, with 10 bases identical to TRBD2. The germline CDR1 and CDR2 sequences are MDHEN and SYDVKM. The CDR3 covers 16 residues. The J segment lost 3 bases and the V segment lost 4 bases, leaving 6 bases of the junction unmatched. The CDR3 region is CASSYLTSGIYNEQFF. The CDR3 DNA reads as TGTGCCAGCAGTTATCTTACTAGCGGGATCTACAATGAGCAGTTCTTC.

The rearrangement joins TRBV28 to TRBJ1-2; D remains unclear. Trimming cost V 7 bases and J 0 bases, with 9 bases left between them. From germline, CDR1 is MDHEN and CDR2 SYDVKM. This CDR3 comprises 13 residues. In DNA, the CDR3 is TGTGCCAGCACTCGGGAAACTAACTATGGCTACACCTTC. It translates to CASTRETNYGYTF.